This T cell receptor (beta chain) originates from a study of blood T cell repertoires in COVID-19 (dated by TCRdb to 2020 to 2021). For context, the study as a whole: Collaborator samples came from the United States, Italy and Spain and covered acute and convalescent phases of COVID-19. The prospective study material was composed of cDNA or gDNA derived from T cells, B-cell-depleted T cells, or PBMCs. Deeply sampled blood TCRbeta repertoires from subjects exposed to, actively infected with, or recovered from COVID-19 were included in the dataset. The repertoires were made available in a free public database intended to serve as a resource for research on the immune response to SARS-CoV-2. The samples were drawn from two sources: the first 160 participants of the ongoing ImmuneRACE study, and over 950 subjects contributed by 6 global collaborators. A de-identified subject ID, COVID-19 status, age in years and sex were almost always included in the sample metadata. Where available, HLA class I and class II types were taken from metadata supplied by the sample provider and were not determined by assay-based typing.

General findings and caveats noted by the study authors: The amount of clinical and demographic metadata varied by source and participant and was provided uncurated.

The immunoSEQ Assay, a bias-controlled multiplex PCR, was used to amplify TCRbeta CDR3 regions from genomic DNA. In the original analysis: Within the assay, amplification of reference gene primers was used to estimate how many nucleated cells each sample contained. To quantify the absolute abundance of each unique TCRbeta CDR3 rearrangement, sequence reads were collapsed and filtered. For each sample, productive Simpson clonality was calculated by taking the square root of Simpson's diversity index across productive rearrangements. What TCRdb holds here is the immuneACCESS table cut down to in-frame rearrangements. Part of the clones is not present; checked against another copy, under half of the missing clones reflect an unresolved V gene, and the others are unexplained. The V and J calls and clone size were taken over from that table, and D and trimming were inferred from the DNA. The sample table lists around 61,000 clones, roughly 90% of them with a count of one. The ten largest clones represent less than 1.5% of the sample.

As for this clone: Its recognized antigen is unknown. Base qualities are not provided; no much larger clone lies one nucleotide away.

The collaborating institutions used their own protocols to collect whole blood in K2EDTA tubes. Collaborator samples were shipped for TCRbeta analysis as frozen whole blood, isolated PBMCs, or DNA extracted from either sample type. The CDR3 goes from the cysteine to the phenylalanine over 17 residues. Only the CDR3 DNA is retained, 51 bases long and in frame from the first base. From V the trimming removes 3 bases and from J it removes 4 bases, while the gene matches leave 11 bases of the junction unaccounted for. CDR1 and CDR2 are drawn from the germline V gene: MGHDK, SYGVNS. The chain joins TRBV25-1 to TRBJ2-2, with 7 bases in between that match TRBD1. The TCR was taken from a man aged 60 to 69 with acute or convalescent COVID-19. The sample consisted of peripheral blood. The nucleotides read TGTGCCAGCAGTGAGGGGGTTTGGGGACAGCCCACCGGGGAGCTGTTTTTT. Its coded protein is CASSEGVWGQPTGELFF.